Listed below are T cell receptor beta chains from one sample, sequenced in a study of shared clonotypes between healthy human individuals. Profiling relied on immunoSEQ multiplex PCR, and the TCRdb table lists in-frame clones only, not all of them. The sample lists a few hundred thousand clones, around 90% occurring once. The sequenced material came from memory CD8+ T cells sorted from blood. The receptor set was obtained from a man between 18 and 35 years old in good health. Each CDR3 is given with its conserved first and last residue. D genes are given only for firm matches. The size field is filled for only some rows; it gives once, few, many or a size class.

TRBV4-1,TRBJ2-7,-,TRBD2,CASSPLAGGPYEQYF,TGCGCCAGCAGCCCTCTAGCGGGGGGCCCCTACGAGCAGTACTTC
TRBV27,TRBJ2-7,-,TRBD1,CASRIGTGYYEQYF,TGTGCCAGCCGGATCGGGACAGGGTACTACGAGCAGTACTTC
TRBV7-8,TRBJ2-3,-,-,CASSSDRTDTQYF,TGTGCCAGCAGTTCGGACCGCACAGATACGCAGTATTTT
TRBV28,TRBJ1-3,-,-,CASSPRVTGNTIYF,TGTGCCAGCAGTCCTAGGGTAACTGGAAACACCATATATTTT
TRBV27,TRBJ2-3,many,-,CASSFGTGETDTQYF,TGTGCCAGCAGTTTCGGGACCGGCGAGACAGATACGCAGTATTTT
TRBV12-2,TRBJ1-1,-,-,CASRYPRGKAEAFF,TGTGCAAGTCGCTACCCGAGAGGTAAGGCTGAAGCTTTCTTT
TRBV27,TRBJ1-2,-,-,CASSLSDSPRVYGYTF,TGTGCCAGCAGTTTATCCGACAGCCCGCGGGTGTATGGCTACACCTTC
TRBV7-9,TRBJ2-7,-,-,CASSFFGGNYEQYF,TGTGCCAGCAGCTTTTTTGGGGGCAACTACGAGCAGTACTTC
TRBV10-1,TRBJ1-1,many,-,CASSATANTEAFF,TGCGCCAGCAGTGCAACAGCGAACACTGAAGCTTTCTTT
TRBV7-2,TRBJ1-2,-,-,CASSYRSTASANYGYTF,TGTGCCAGCAGCTATAGGTCGACAGCGTCAGCTAACTATGGCTACACCTTC
TRBV5-1,TRBJ2-3,-,-,CASSLGQLTDTQYF,TGCGCCAGCAGCTTGGGACAGCTCACAGATACGCAGTATTTT
TRBV6-1,TRBJ2-7,-,-,CASSDNYEQYF,TGTGCCAGCAGTGATAACTACGAGCAGTACTTC
TRBV29-1,TRBJ2-7,once,-,CSVVSGTGHEQYF,TGCAGCGTTGTGAGTGGGACGGGGCACGAGCAGTACTTC
TRBV10-2,TRBJ2-7,-,-,CASSEGVSYEQYF,TGCGCCAGCAGTGAAGGTGTTTCCTACGAGCAGTACTTC
TRBV7-6,TRBJ2-7,-,-,CASSPTAAYEQYF,TGTGCCAGCAGCCCGACAGCAGCCTACGAGCAGTACTTC
TRBV6-1,TRBJ1-1,few,-,CASSEVVTVNTEAFF,TGTGCCAGCAGTGAAGTAGTGACGGTGAACACTGAAGCTTTCTTT
TRBV10-1,TRBJ2-7,-,-,CASSEVSDRGSYEQYF,TGCGCCAGCAGTGAGGTTTCAGACCGAGGCTCCTACGAGCAGTACTTC
TRBV7-9,TRBJ1-2,once,-,CASSIGLGTNYGYTF,TGTGCCAGCAGCATAGGACTGGGGACTAACTATGGCTACACCTTC
TRBV11-3,TRBJ2-1,-,TRBD1,CASSFEDRGMDEQFF,TGTGCCAGCAGCTTTGAAGACAGGGGGATGGATGAGCAGTTCTTC
TRBV21-1,TRBJ1-3,many,-,CASIGQLNSGNTIYF,TGTGCCAGTATAGGACAGCTAAACTCTGGAAACACCATATATTTT
TRBV6-5,TRBJ2-7,-,TRBD1,CASSYGQGLEQYF,TGTGCCAGCAGTTATGGACAGGGCCTAGAGCAGTACTTC
TRBV5-6,TRBJ2-1,-,-,CASSGGVSEQFF,TGTGCCAGCAGCGGGGGAGTTAGTGAGCAGTTCTTC
TRBV5-8,TRBJ1-1,-,TRBD1,CASSPWTGDHTEAFF,TGTGCCAGCAGCCCATGGACAGGGGATCACACTGAAGCTTTCTTT
TRBV11-3,TRBJ2-1,-,TRBD1,CASSLDAGTGSYNEQFF,TGTGCCAGCAGCTTAGATGCCGGGACAGGCTCCTACAATGAGCAGTTCTTC
TRBV28,TRBJ2-7,once,-,CASRQSYREGLFSYEQYF,TGTGCCAGCAGACAATCGTACAGGGAAGGGCTATTCTCCTACGAGCAGTACTTC
TRBV9,TRBJ1-1,once,TRBD1,CASSVGPWTGKTTEAFF,TGTGCCAGCAGCGTAGGACCGTGGACAGGGAAGACCACTGAAGCTTTCTTT
TRBV4-1,TRBJ2-1,-,TRBD1,CASSQGPGTGAANEQFF,TGCGCCAGCAGCCAAGGCCCGGGGACAGGGGCGGCCAATGAGCAGTTCTTC
TRBV7-9,TRBJ2-3,once,-,CASTPAGDTQYF,TGTGCCAGCACCCCGGCGGGAGATACGCAGTATTTT
TRBV7-2,TRBJ2-7,few,-,CASSPGYEQYF,TGTGCCAGCAGCCCCGGGTACGAGCAGTACTTC
TRBV5-8,TRBJ1-1,-,-,CASSLEDMNTEAFF,TGTGCCAGCAGCTTGGAGGATATGAACACTGAAGCTTTCTTT
TRBV10-3,TRBJ1-3,few,-,CAIEGAGNTIYF,TGTGCCATCGAGGGGGCTGGAAACACCATATATTTT
TRBV9,TRBJ2-7,-,TRBD1,CASSPWTGPYEQYF,TGTGCCAGCAGCCCCTGGACAGGGCCCTACGAGCAGTACTTC
TRBV5-6,TRBJ2-7,-,-,CAQRLLGGYEQYF,TGTGCCCAACGATTGCTTGGGGGTTACGAGCAGTACTTC
TRBV27,TRBJ2-3,-,-,CASSLIGVGGIGTDTQYF,TGTGCCAGCAGTTTGATCGGGGTCGGGGGCATCGGCACAGATACGCAGTATTTT
TRBV11-2,TRBJ2-5,-,-,CASSLLGGFQETQYF,TGTGCCAGCAGCTTACTTGGGGGGTTCCAAGAGACCCAGTACTTC
TRBV27,TRBJ2-2,once,-,CASRGQPNTGELFF,TGTGCCAGCCGTGGACAGCCGAACACCGGGGAGCTGTTTTTT
TRBV7-9,TRBJ2-5,-,-,CASTQGELETQYF,TGTGCCAGCACCCAAGGGGAGTTAGAGACCCAGTACTTC
TRBV19,TRBJ2-7,-,-,CASSISQSSYEQYF,TGTGCCAGTAGTATCTCTCAGTCCTCCTACGAGCAGTACTTC
TRBV4-3,TRBJ2-1,-,-,CASSQVSYNEQFF,TGCGCCAGCAGCCAAGTTTCCTACAATGAGCAGTTCTTC
TRBV6-5,TRBJ2-2,-,-,CASSYSTGEWTGELFF,TGTGCCAGCAGTTACTCGACGGGGGAGTGGACCGGGGAGCTGTTTTTT
TRBV6-6,TRBJ1-2,-,TRBD1,CASSWTGSDGYTF,TGTGCCAGCAGTTGGACAGGGTCTGACGGCTACACCTTC
TRBV5-8,TRBJ2-7,once,-,CASSLDPSWYEQYF,TGTGCCAGCAGTTTGGACCCGTCGTGGTACGAGCAGTACTTC